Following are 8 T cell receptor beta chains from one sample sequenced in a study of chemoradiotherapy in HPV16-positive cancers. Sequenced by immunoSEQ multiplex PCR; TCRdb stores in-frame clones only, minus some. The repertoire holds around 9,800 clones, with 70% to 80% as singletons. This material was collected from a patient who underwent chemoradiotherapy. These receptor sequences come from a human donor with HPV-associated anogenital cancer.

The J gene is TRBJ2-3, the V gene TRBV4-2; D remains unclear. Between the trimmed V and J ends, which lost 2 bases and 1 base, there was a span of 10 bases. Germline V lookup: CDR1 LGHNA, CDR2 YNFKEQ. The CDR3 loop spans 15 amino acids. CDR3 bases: TGTGCCAGCAGCCAAAGAGACACAGGCACAGATACGCAGTATTTT. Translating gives CASSQRDTGTDTQYF.

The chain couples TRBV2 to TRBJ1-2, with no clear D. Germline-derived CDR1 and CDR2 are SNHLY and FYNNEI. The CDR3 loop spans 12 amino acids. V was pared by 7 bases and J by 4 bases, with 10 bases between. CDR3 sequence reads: CASKADGYGYTF. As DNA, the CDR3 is TGTGCCAGCAAGGCAGACGGCTATGGCTACACCTTC. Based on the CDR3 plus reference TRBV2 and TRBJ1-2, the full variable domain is EPEVTQTPSHQVTQMGQEVILRCVPISNHLYFYWYRQILGQKVEFLVSFYNNEISEKSEIFDDQFSVERPDGSNFTLKIRSTKLEDSAMYFCASKADGYGYTFGSGTRLTVV.

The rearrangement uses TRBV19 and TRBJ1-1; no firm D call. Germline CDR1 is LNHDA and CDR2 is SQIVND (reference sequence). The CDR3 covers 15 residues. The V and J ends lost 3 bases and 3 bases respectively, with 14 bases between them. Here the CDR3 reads CASSMSRRVDTEAFF. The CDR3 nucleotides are TGTGCCAGTAGTATGTCGAGGAGGGTGGACACTGAAGCTTTCTTT.

The CDR3 DNA reads as TGCGCCAGCAGCTCGTCCAACGGACAGGGCTTAGAAGCTTTCTTT. This sequence encodes CASSSSNGQGLEAFF. This chain links TRBV5-1 with TRBJ1-1, with TRBD1 matching over 8 bases. The CDR3 has 15 amino acids. V lost 3 bases, J lost 8 bases, and 12 bases stayed unmatched. Per germline, CDR1 SGHRS and CDR2 YFSETQ.

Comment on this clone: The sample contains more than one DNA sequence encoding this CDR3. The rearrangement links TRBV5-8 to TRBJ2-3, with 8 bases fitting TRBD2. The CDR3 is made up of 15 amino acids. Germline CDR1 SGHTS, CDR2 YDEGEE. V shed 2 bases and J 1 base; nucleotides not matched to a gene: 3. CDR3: CASSFRRGGTDTQYF. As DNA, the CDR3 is TGTGCCAGCAGCTTCCGGCGGGGGGGCACAGATACGCAGTATTTT. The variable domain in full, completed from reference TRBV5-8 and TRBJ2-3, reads EAGVTQSPTHLIKTRGQQATLRCSPISGHTSVYWYQQALGLGLQFLLWYDEGEERNRGNFPPRFSGRQFPNYSSELNVNALELEDSALYLCASSFRRGGTDTQYFGPGTRLTVL.

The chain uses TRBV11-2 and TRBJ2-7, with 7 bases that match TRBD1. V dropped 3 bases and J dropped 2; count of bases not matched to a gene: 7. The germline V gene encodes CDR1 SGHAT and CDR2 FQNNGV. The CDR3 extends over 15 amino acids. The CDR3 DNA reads TGTGCCAGCAGCTTCGGCCACCAGGGGGCCTACGAGCAGTACGTC. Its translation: CASSFGHQGAYEQYV.

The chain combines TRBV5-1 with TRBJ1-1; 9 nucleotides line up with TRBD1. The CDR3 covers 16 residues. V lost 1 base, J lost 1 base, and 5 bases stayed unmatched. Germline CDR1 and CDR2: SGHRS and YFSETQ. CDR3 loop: CASSLSGGQGNTEAFF. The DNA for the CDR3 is TGCGCCAGCAGCTTGTCGGGGGGACAGGGGAACACTGAAGCTTTCTTT.

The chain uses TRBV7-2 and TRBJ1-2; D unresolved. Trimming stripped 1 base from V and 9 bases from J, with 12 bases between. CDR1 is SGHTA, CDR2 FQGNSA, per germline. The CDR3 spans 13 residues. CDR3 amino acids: CASSLGEGKRYTF. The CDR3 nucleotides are TGTGCCAGCAGCTTAGGGGAAGGGAAGCGCTACACCTTC.